This paragraph covers one TCR beta chain sequence. These data belong to a study of blood T cell repertoires in COVID-19. For the study at large: The United States, Italy and Spain were the sources of the acute and convalescent COVID-19 samples. Sample material is recorded as cDNA or gDNA derived from T cells, B-cell-depleted T cells, or PBMCs.

This CDR3 contains 13 residues. CDR1 and CDR2 (germline): MNHEY, SMNVEV (reference sequence). J gave up 8 bases and V 2 bases, and 5 bases lay outside the gene matches. Original processing methods: Nucleated cell number was recorded as an estimate derived from reference gene primer amplification. Clones were sequenced by immunoSEQ multiplex PCR, and TCRdb holds only the in-frame ones, with some missing. Clone size and the V and J calls come from that table; the DNA yielded D and trimming. The sample lists about 120,000 clones; roughly 77% were seen once. The receptor was derived from a man aged 60 to 75 with active or convalescent COVID-19. The sample consisted of peripheral blood. The chain uses TRBV27 and TRBJ2-5; 7 nucleotides align to TRBD1. CDR3 region: CASSLEQGITQYF. CDR3 bases: TGTGCCAGCAGTTTAGAACAGGGGATAACCCAGTACTTC.